This TCR beta chain is drawn from a study of blood T cell repertoires in COVID-19. Study details: Samples taken during acute and convalescent COVID-19 were collected in the United States, Italy and Spain. T cells, B-cell-depleted T cells, or PBMCs supplied cDNA or gDNA.

The germline V and J ends were trimmed by 7 bases and 2 bases, with 15 bases remaining between them. This CDR3 has 14 amino acids. The germline gives CDR1 GTSNPN, CDR2 SVGIG (reference sequence). Authors' analysis steps: The authors estimated nucleated cell counts from reference gene primer amplification. TCRdb's table, derived via immunoSEQ multiplex PCR, lists solely in-frame clones and lacks some. V, J and clone size were drawn from that table, and D and trimming were deduced from the DNA. The table has about 240,000 clones, 70% to 90% seen once. This sequence originates from a man in his forties or fifties with acute or convalescent COVID-19. This chain uses TRBV30 with TRBJ1-3; D possibly corresponds to TRBD1 (6 bases). Specimen: peripheral blood. CDR3 sequence: CASRNRVPGNTIYF. The DNA for the CDR3 is TGTGCCTCCCGAAACAGGGTCCCTGGAAACACCATATATTTT.